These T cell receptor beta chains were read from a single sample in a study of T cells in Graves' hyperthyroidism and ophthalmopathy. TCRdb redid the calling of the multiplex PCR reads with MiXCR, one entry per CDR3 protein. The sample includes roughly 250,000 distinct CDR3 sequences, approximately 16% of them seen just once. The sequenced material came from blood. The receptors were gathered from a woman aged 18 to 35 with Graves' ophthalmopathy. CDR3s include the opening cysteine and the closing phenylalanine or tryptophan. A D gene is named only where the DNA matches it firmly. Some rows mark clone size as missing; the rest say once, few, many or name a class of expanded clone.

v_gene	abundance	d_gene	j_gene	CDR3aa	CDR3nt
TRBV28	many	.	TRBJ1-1	CASGQMDTEAFF	TGTGCCAGCGGCCAGATGGACACTGAAGCTTTCTTT
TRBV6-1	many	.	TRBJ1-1	CASSGAGAGTEAFF	TGTGCCAGCAGTGGCGCAGGGGCGGGAACTGAAGCTTTCTTT
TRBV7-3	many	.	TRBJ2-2	CASNRMGGGLFANTGELFF	TGTGCCAGCAACCGAATGGGGGGGGGCCTGTTCGCGAACACCGGGGAGCTGTTTTTT
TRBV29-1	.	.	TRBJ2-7	CSVVTGSGEQYF	TGCAGCGTTGTTACAGGGTCGGGCGAGCAGTACTTC
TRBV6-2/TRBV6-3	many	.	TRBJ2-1	CASSYKGDFHNEQFF	TGTGCCAGCAGTTACAAGGGGGACTTCCACAATGAGCAGTTCTTC
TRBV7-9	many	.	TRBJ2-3	CASSLGDAGSTDTQYF	TGTGCCAGCAGCTTAGGGGATGCGGGGAGCACAGATACGCAGTATTTT
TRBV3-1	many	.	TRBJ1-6	CASSHGHADSPLHF	TGTGCCAGCAGCCACGGACACGCTGATTCACCCCTCCACTTT
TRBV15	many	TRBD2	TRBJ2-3	CATSRDPLAGGADTQYF	TGTGCCACCAGCAGAGACCCCCTAGCGGGGGGAGCCGATACGCAGTATTTT
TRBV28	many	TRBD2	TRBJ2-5	CASSPGGLVEETQYF	TGTGCCAGCAGTCCGGGGGGACTAGTTGAAGAGACCCAGTACTTC
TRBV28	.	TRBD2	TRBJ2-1	CASRSSGRPGYEQFF	TGTGCCAGCAGGTCTAGCGGGAGACCGGGTTATGAGCAGTTCTTC
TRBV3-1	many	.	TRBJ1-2	CASSQGTALGYTF	TGTGCCAGCAGCCAAGGGACAGCCCTCGGCTACACCTTC
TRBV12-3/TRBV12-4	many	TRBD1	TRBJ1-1	CASSRDREIPEAFF	TGTGCCAGCAGTCGAGACAGGGAAATTCCTGAAGCTTTCTTT
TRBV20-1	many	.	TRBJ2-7	CSARDRAEAYEQYF	TGCAGTGCTAGAGATCGTGCGGAGGCCTACGAGCAGTACTTC
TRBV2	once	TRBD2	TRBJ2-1	CASSGSSGGYNEQFF	TGTGCCAGCAGTGGTTCGAGCGGGGGGTACAATGAGCAGTTCTTC
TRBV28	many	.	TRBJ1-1	CASSAASGGEAFF	TGTGCCAGCAGTGCGGCCTCCGGAGGGGAAGCTTTCTTT
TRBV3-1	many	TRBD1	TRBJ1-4	CASSPYEGAYEKLFF	TGTGCCAGCAGCCCATATGAGGGGGCATACGAAAAACTGTTTTTT
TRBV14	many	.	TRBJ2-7	CASSQVPTYEQYF	TGTGCCAGCAGCCAAGTTCCAACCTACGAGCAGTACTTC
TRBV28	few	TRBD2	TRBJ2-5	CASNPTVRTSGGQTQYF	TGTGCCAGCAACCCAACGGTGAGGACTAGCGGGGGACAGACCCAGTACTTC
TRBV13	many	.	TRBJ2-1	CASTRGRYNEQFF	TGTGCCAGCACCCGAGGACGGTACAATGAGCAGTTCTTC
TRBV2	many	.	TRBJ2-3	CASSSGQRASTDTQYF	TGTGCCAGCAGTTCAGGACAACGAGCTAGCACAGATACGCAGTATTTT
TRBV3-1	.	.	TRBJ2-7	CASGGTGPYEQYF	TGTGCCAGCGGGGGGACGGGCCCCTACGAGCAGTACTTC
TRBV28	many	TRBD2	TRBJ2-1	CASSTPSSGNNEQFF	TGTGCCAGCAGTACCCCTAGTAGCGGGAACAATGAGCAGTTCTTC
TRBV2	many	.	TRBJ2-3	CASRGDLVGLGTQYF	TGTGCCAGCAGGGGGGACCTAGTCGGCCTGGGTACGCAGTATTTT
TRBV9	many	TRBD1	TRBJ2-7	CASSGGTGGEQYF	TGTGCCAGCAGCGGTGGGACAGGGGGCGAGCAGTACTTC
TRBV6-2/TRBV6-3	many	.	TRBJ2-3	CASRTGQRLTQYF	TGTGCCAGCAGAACTGGACAGCGCCTTACGCAGTATTTT
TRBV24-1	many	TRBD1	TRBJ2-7	CATSDTTGSSYEQYF	TGTGCCACCAGTGATACGACAGGGAGTTCCTACGAGCAGTACTTC
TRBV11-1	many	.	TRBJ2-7	CASSLGNSAYEQYF	TGTGCCAGCAGCTTAGGAAACAGCGCCTACGAGCAGTACTTC
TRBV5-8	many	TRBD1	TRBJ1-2	CASSPPGTASYGYTF	TGTGCCAGCAGCCCGCCCGGGACAGCCAGCTATGGCTACACCTTC
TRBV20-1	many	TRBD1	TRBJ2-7	CSASAPGQGSYEQYF	TGCAGTGCTAGCGCCCCGGGACAGGGATCCTACGAGCAGTACTTC
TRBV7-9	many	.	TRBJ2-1	CASSPWAGNEQFF	TGTGCCAGCAGCCCGTGGGCGGGAAATGAGCAGTTCTTC
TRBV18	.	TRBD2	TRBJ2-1	CASSPRTSGTYNEQFF	TGTGCCAGCTCACCAAGGACTAGCGGGACTTACAATGAGCAGTTCTTC
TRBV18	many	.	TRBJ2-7	CASSPPGQRRYEQYF	TGTGCCAGCTCACCACCAGGCCAGCGGCGCTACGAGCAGTACTTC
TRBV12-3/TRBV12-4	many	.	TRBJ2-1	CASRGDRNEQFF	TGTGCCAGCAGGGGGGACCGGAATGAGCAGTTCTTC
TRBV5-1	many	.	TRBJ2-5	CASSLRGAQETQYF	TGCGCCAGCAGCCTTAGGGGGGCCCAAGAGACCCAGTACTTC
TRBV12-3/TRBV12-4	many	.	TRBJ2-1	CASSGALYNEQFF	TGTGCCAGCAGCGGGGCGCTCTACAATGAGCAGTTCTTC
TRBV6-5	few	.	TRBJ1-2	CASSYSSLNYGYTF	TGTGCCAGCAGTTACTCGAGCCTGAACTATGGCTACACCTTC